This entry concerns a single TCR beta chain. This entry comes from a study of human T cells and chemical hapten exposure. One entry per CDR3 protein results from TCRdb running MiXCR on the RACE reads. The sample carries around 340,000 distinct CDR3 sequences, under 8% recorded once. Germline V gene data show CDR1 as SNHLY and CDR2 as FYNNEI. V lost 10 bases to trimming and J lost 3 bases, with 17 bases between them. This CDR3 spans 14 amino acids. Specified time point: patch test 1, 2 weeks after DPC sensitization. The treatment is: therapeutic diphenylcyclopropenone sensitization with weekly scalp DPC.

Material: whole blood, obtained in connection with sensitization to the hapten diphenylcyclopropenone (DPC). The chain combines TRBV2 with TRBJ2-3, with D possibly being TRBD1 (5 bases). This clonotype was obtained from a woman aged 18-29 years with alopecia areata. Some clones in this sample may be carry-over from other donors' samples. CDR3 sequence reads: CANSPQGFTDTQYF. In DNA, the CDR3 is TGTGCCAACTCTCCCCAGGGTTTTACAGATACGCAGTATTTT.